One sample yielded the 14 T cell receptor beta chains listed below, sequenced in a study of shared clonotypes between healthy human individuals (TCRdb year 2020). Receptor amplification or capture employed the immunoSEQ multiplex PCR assay. TCRdb provides this immuneACCESS table in a form limited to in-frame rearrangements. Some clones are lacking; in checked studies, under half of them reflect an unresolved V gene, and why the rest are absent is not known. The sample table holds around 450,000 clones, of which 75% to 85% were seen once. The top ten constitute about 13% of the sample. Material for sequencing was PBMCs. These receptor sequences come from a middle-aged woman in good health. Some clones in this sample may be carry-over from other donors' samples.

The chain recombines TRBV5-4 with TRBJ2-7; 11 bases match TRBD2. V lost 4 bases, J lost 0 bases, and 6 bases stayed unmatched. The germline gives CDR1 SGHNT, CDR2 YYREEE (reference sequence). The CDR3 consists of 16 residues. The CDR3 loop reads CASSLGGTSGSYEQYF. CDR3 bases: TGTGCCAGCAGCCTGGGAGGGACTAGCGGCTCCTACGAGCAGTACTTC.

CDR3 amino acids: CASSLRESYEQYF. The CDR3 nucleotides are TGTGCCAGCAGCTTAAGGGAGTCCTACGAGCAGTACTTC. This chain links TRBV27 with TRBJ2-7; D may be TRBD2 (5 bases). The length of the CDR3 is 13 residues. CDR1 MNHEY and CDR2 SMNVEV come from the germline V gene (reference sequence). Trimming removed 6 bases from V and 1 base from J, with 10 bases in between.

The rearrangement joins TRBV27 to TRBJ2-7; TRBD1 or TRBD2 may be the D gene (5 bases each). Trimming left V 1 base short and J 0 bases short, with 10 bases between. The CDR3 spans 15 residues. CDR1 and CDR2 from the germline V gene are MNHEY and SMNVEV (reference sequence). The CDR3 here is CASSLLGPSSYEQYF. CDR3 bases: TGTGCCAGCAGTTTATTGGGACCTAGCTCCTACGAGCAGTACTTC.

The chain recombines TRBV28 with TRBJ2-4; weak D call: TRBD2 (5 bases). Per germline, CDR1 MDHEN and CDR2 SYDVKM. Trimming took off 3 bases at V and 7 bases at J, with 19 bases between the two ends. The CDR3 covers 16 residues. CDR3 nucleotide sequence: TGTGCCAGCAGTTTGAAGTCTTGGTCTAGCCTTAACATTCAGTACTTC. Translating it yields CASSLKSWSSLNIQYF.

J is TRBJ1-4 and V is TRBV19, with no clear D. Germline values: CDR1 LNHDA, CDR2 SQIVND (reference sequence). The CDR3 consists of 13 residues. Between the trimmed V and J ends, which lost 7 bases and 8 bases, there was a span of 14 bases. CDR3 DNA: TGTGCCAGTAAGGCGGATGCCCACGAAAAACTGTTTTTT. Translated: CASKADAHEKLFF. Full variable domain (outside the CDR3, taken from reference TRBV19 and TRBJ1-4): DGGITQSPKYLFRKEGQNVTLSCEQNLNHDAMYWYRQDPGQGLRLIYYSQIVNDFQKGDIAEGYSVSREKKESFPLTVTSAQKNPTAFYLCASKADAHEKLFFGSGTQLSVL.

This clone has only one observation. CDR3 amino acids: CASSILQDSNQPQHF. The CDR3 DNA reads as TGTGCCAGTAGTATTTTGCAGGATAGCAATCAGCCCCAGCATTTT. The chain joins TRBV19 to TRBJ1-5; no firm D call. Germline V CDR1 and CDR2: LNHDA, SQIVND (reference sequence). Trimming left V 3 bases short and J 0 bases short, with 9 bases between. The CDR3 consists of 15 residues. Looking up the rest from reference TRBV19 and TRBJ1-5 gives the full variable domain: DGGITQSPKYLFRKEGQNVTLSCEQNLNHDAMYWYRQDPGQGLRLIYYSQIVNDFQKGDIAEGYSVSREKKESFPLTVTSAQKNPTAFYLCASSILQDSNQPQHFGDGTRLSIL.

The V gene is TRBV5-4, the J gene TRBJ2-3; 10 bases map to TRBD2. Unmatched junction bases numbered 10, after V lost 5 bases and J lost 1 base. This CDR3 is built from 17 residues. Germline CDR1 reads SGHNT; CDR2 reads YYREEE (reference sequence). In DNA, the CDR3 is TGTGCCAGCAGTAAAAACGCAGGGACTAGCGGCACAGATACGCAGTATTTT. Its protein is CASSKNAGTSGTDTQYF.

This rearrangement joins TRBV28 to TRBJ2-7; 9 nucleotides align to TRBD1. This CDR3 has 15 amino acids. The germline CDR1 and CDR2 sequences are MDHEN and SYDVKM. The V gene end was trimmed by 4 bases and the J gene end by 3 bases; junction bases not matched to a gene: 7. DNA for the CDR3: TGTGCCAGCAGTTCCCCCGGGACAGGGAACTACGAGCAGTACTTC. Translated, it gives CASSSPGTGNYEQYF.

The rearrangement uses TRBV29-1 and TRBJ2-1; TRBD2 matches at 8 bases. Germline V gene sequence: CDR1 SQVTM, CDR2 ANQGSEA. CDR3 length: 14 amino acids. V was pared by 4 bases and J by 7 bases, with 9 bases of the junction left unmatched. The CDR3 reads CSVGGGSGINEQFF. CDR3 DNA sequence: TGCAGCGTTGGGGGAGGTAGCGGGATAAATGAGCAGTTCTTC.

The V gene is TRBV18, the J gene TRBJ2-1; 7 positions agree with TRBD2. Germline-derived CDR1 and CDR2 are KGHSH and LQKENI. The CDR3 sequence is 14 residues long. J gave up 8 bases and V 8 bases, and 12 bases lay outside the gene matches. The CDR3 nucleotides read TGTGCCAGCACAGGACTAGGCCTTGGAGATGAGCAGTTCTTC. It translates to CASTGLGLGDEQFF. Complete variable domain (other parts from reference TRBV18 and TRBJ2-1): NAGVMQNPRHLVRRRGQEARLRCSPMKGHSHVYWYRQLPEEGLKFMVYLQKENIIDESGMPKERFSAEFPKEGPSILRIQQVVRGDSAAYFCASTGLGLGDEQFFGPGTRLTVL.

This clone occurred once. This chain links TRBV2 with TRBJ2-2; no reliable D call. V was clipped by 1 base and J by 3 bases, with 6 bases between them. Germline V CDR1 and CDR2: SNHLY, FYNNEI. CDR3 length: 14 residues. The CDR3 region is CASSEGIDTGELFF. DNA for the CDR3: TGTGCCAGCAGTGAAGGAATAGACACCGGGGAGCTGTTTTTT. The full variable domain, completed using reference TRBV2 and TRBJ2-2, is EPEVTQTPSHQVTQMGQEVILRCVPISNHLYFYWYRQILGQKVEFLVSFYNNEISEKSEIFDDQFSVERPDGSNFTLKIRSTKLEDSAMYFCASSEGIDTGELFFGEGSRLTVL.

This rearrangement joins TRBV28 to TRBJ1-5, with TRBD1 as a possible D gene (5 bases). The CDR3 extends over 15 amino acids. V lost 7 bases, J lost 5 bases, and 18 bases lay in between. Germline V gives CDR1 MDHEN, CDR2 SYDVKM. The CDR3 bases are TGTGCCAGCACTCCCTCGGCGGGGGGGTATCAGCCCCAGCATTTT. This gives the protein CASTPSAGGYQPQHF. Together with reference TRBV28 and TRBJ1-5, the CDR3 gives the full variable domain: DVKVTQSSRYLVKRTGEKVFLECVQDMDHENMFWYRQDPGLGLRLIYFSYDVKMKEKGDIPEGYSVSREKKERFSLILESASTNQTSMYLCASTPSAGGYQPQHFGDGTRLSIL.

The rearrangement links TRBV10-3 to TRBJ1-3; tentatively, D is TRBD1 (6 bases). The CDR3 sequence is 15 residues long. Between the trimmed V and J ends, which lost 7 bases and 0 bases, there was a span of 13 bases. CDR1 is ENHRY, CDR2 SYGVKD, per germline. The CDR3 spells CAIKLGQFSGNTIYF. The CDR3 coding sequence is TGTGCCATCAAACTAGGACAGTTCTCTGGAAACACCATATATTTT.

This clone was seen a single time. The chain employs TRBV12-5 and TRBJ2-1, with 8 positions matching TRBD2. Germline assignment: CDR1 LGHNT and CDR2 FRNRAP. CDR3 length equals 16 residues. With V trimmed by 0 bases and J by 7 bases, 8 bases remained unmatched. The CDR3 loop is CASGLVVVGGGNEQFF. The CDR3 DNA reads as TGTGCTAGTGGTTTGGTGGTGGTGGGCGGGGGGAATGAGCAGTTCTTC.